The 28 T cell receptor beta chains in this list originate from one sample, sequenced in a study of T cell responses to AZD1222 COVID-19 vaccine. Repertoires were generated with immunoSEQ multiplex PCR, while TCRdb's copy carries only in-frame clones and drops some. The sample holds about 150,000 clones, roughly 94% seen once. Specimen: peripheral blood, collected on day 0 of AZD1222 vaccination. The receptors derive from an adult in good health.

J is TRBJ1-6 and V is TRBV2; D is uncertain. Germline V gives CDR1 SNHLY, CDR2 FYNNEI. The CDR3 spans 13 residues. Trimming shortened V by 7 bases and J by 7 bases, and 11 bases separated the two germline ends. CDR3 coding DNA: TGTGCCAGCACCGGCGACGGAAATTCACCCCTCCACTTT. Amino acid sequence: CASTGDGNSPLHF.

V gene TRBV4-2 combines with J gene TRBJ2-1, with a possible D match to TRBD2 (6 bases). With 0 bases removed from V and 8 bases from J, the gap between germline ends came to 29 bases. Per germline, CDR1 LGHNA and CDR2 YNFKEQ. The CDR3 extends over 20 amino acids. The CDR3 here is CASSQDYLRRLGEISDEQFF. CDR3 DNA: TGTGCCAGCAGCCAAGATTATTTACGAAGACTAGGAGAGATAAGCGATGAGCAGTTCTTC.

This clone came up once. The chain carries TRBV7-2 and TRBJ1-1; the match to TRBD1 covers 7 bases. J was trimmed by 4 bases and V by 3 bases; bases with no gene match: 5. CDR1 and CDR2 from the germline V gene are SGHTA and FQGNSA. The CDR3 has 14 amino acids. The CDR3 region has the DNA TGTGCCAGCAGCTTTCTGACAGGGCGCACTGAAGCTTTCTTT. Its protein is CASSFLTGRTEAFF.

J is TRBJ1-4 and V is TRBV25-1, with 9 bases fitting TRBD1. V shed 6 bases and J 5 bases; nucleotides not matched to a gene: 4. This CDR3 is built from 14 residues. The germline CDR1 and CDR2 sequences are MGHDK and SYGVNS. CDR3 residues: CASRSDRGNEKLFF. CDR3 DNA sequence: TGTGCCAGCAGGTCGGACAGGGGAAATGAAAAACTGTTTTTT.

CDR3 in DNA: TGTGCCAGCAGCGTACTCACAGGGGGCTCTGGAAACACCATATATTTT. This translates into CASSVLTGGSGNTIYF. This chain links TRBV9 with TRBJ1-3, with 8 bases matching TRBD1. Trimming took 1 base from V and 0 from J; bases not matched to a gene: 3. Per germline, CDR1 SGDLS and CDR2 YYNGEE. The CDR3 has 16 residues.

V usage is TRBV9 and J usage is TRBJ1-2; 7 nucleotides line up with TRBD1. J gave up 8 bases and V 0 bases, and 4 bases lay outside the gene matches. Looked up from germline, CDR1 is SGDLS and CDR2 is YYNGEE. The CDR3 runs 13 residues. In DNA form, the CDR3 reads TGTGCCAGCAGCGTAGAACAGGGGAAGGGCTACACCTTC. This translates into CASSVEQGKGYTF.

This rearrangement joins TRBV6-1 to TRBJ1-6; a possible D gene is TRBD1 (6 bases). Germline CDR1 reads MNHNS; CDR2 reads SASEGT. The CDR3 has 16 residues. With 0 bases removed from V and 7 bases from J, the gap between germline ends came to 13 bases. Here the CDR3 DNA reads TGTGCCAGCAGTGAAGCCCACAGGGCGGGCAATTCACCCCTCCACTTT. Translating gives CASSEAHRAGNSPLHF.

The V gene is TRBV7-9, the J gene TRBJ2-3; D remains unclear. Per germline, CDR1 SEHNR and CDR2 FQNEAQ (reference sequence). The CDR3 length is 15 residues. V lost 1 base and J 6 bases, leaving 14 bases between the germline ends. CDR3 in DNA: TGTGCCAGCAGCTTAGGCTACCGCGGCTCGGATACGCAGTATTTT. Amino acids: CASSLGYRGSDTQYF.

In nucleotides, the CDR3 is TGTGCCAGCAGCCCGAACCGGGAGGGGTGGACCACTGAAGCTTTCTTT. Translation gives CASSPNREGWTTEAFF. The chain links TRBV7-9 to TRBJ1-1, with D tentatively TRBD1 (5 bases). The CDR3 contains 16 residues. Trimming cost V 5 bases and J 4 bases, with 20 bases left between them. The germline CDR1 and CDR2 sequences are SEHNR and FQNEAQ (reference sequence).

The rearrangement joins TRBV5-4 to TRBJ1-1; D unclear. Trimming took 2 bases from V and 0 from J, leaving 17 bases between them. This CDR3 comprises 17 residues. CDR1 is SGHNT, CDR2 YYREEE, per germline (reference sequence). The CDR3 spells CASSFTAFFVMNTEAFF. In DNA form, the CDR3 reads TGTGCCAGCAGCTTTACAGCCTTTTTTGTTATGAACACTGAAGCTTTCTTT.

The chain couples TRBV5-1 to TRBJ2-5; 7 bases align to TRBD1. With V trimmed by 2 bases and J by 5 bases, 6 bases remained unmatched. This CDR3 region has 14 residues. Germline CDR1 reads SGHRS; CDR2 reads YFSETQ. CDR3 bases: TGCGCCAGCAGCTTCCGACAGGGCAGCGAGACCCAGTACTTC. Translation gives CASSFRQGSETQYF. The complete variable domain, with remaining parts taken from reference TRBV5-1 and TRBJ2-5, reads KAGVTQTPRYLIKTRGQQVTLSCSPISGHRSVSWYQQTPGQGLQFLFEYFSETQRNKGNFPGRFSGRQFSNSRSEMNVSTLELGDSALYLCASSFRQGSETQYFGPGTRLLVL.

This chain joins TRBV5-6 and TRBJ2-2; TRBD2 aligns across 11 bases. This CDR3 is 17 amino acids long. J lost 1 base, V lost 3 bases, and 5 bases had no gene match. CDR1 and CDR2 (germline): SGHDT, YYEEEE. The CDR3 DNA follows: TGTGCCAGCAGCTCAGTCACTAGCGGGGGGAACACCGGGGAGCTGTTTTTT. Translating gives CASSSVTSGGNTGELFF.

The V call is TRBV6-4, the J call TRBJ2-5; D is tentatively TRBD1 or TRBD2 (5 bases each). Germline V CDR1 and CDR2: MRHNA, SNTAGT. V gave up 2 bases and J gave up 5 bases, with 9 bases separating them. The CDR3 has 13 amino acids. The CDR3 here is CASSDGGGETQYF. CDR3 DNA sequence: TGTGCCAGCAGTGACGGGGGTGGGGAGACCCAGTACTTC.

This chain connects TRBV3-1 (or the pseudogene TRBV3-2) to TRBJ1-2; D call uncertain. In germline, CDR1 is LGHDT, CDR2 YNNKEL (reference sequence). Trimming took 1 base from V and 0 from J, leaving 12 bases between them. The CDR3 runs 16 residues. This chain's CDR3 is CASSQVPGTPNYGYTF. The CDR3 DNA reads TGTGCCAGCAGCCAAGTTCCGGGAACCCCTAACTATGGCTACACCTTC.

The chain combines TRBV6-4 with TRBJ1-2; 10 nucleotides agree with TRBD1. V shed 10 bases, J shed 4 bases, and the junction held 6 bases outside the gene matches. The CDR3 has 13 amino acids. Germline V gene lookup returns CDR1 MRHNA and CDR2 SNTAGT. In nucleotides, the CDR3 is TGTGCCACCAGACAGGGGGCCGGCTATGGCTACACCTTC. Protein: CATRQGAGYGYTF.

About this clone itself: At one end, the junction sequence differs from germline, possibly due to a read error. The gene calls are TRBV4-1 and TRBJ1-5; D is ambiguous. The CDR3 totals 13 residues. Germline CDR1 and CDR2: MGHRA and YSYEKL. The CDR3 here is CASSQRSGGIASF. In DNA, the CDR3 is TGCGCCAGCAGCCAACGATCGGGAGGGATAGCCAGTTTT.

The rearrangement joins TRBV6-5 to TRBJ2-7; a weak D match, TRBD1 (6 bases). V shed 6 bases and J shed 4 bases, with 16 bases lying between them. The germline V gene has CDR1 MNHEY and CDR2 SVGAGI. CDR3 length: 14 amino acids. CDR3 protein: CASRGTRDTYEQYV. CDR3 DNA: TGTGCCAGCAGGGGGACCCGGGACACTTACGAGCAGTACGTC.

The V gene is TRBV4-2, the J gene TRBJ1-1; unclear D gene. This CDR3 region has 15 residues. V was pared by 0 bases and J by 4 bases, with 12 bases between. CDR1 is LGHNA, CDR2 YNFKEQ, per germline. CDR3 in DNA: TGTGCCAGCAGCCAAGATTCTTACATGACCACTGAAGCTTTCTTT. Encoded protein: CASSQDSYMTTEAFF.

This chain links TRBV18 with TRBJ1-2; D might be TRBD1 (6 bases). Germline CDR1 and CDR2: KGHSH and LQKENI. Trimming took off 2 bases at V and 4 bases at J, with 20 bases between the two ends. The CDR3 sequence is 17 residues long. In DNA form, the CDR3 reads TGTGCCAGCTCACCATTTCTCTTGGTAGGGGACACCTATGGCTACACCTTC. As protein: CASSPFLLVGDTYGYTF. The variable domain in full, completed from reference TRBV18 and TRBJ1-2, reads NAGVMQNPRHLVRRRGQEARLRCSPMKGHSHVYWYRQLPEEGLKFMVYLQKENIIDESGMPKERFSAEFPKEGPSILRIQQVVRGDSAAYFCASSPFLLVGDTYGYTFGSGTRLTVV.

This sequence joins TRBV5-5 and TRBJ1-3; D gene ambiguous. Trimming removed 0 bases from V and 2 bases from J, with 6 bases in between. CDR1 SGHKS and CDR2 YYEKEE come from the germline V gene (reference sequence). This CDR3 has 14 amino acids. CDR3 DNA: TGTGCCAGCAGCTTGGACGCAGCTGGAAACACCATATATTTT. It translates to CASSLDAAGNTIYF.

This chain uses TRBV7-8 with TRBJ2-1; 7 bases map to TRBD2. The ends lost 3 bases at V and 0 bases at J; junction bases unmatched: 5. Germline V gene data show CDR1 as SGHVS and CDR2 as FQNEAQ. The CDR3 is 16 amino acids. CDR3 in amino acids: CASSFVRGSSYNEQFF. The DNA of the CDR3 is TGTGCCAGCAGCTTCGTGCGGGGGAGCTCCTACAATGAGCAGTTCTTC.

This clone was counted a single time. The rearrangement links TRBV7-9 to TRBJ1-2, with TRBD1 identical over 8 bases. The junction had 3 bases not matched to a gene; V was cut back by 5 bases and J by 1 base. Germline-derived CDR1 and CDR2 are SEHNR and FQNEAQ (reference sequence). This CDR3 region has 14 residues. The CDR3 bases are TGTGCCAGCAGCCCGGGACAGGTTAACTATGGCTACACCTTC. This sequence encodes CASSPGQVNYGYTF.

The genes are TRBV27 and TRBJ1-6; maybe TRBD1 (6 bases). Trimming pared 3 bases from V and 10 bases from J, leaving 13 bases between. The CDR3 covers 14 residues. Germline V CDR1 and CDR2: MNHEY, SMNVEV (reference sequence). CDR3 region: CASSLGDTGSPLHF. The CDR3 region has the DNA TGTGCCAGCAGTTTGGGGGACACGGGCTCACCCCTCCACTTT.

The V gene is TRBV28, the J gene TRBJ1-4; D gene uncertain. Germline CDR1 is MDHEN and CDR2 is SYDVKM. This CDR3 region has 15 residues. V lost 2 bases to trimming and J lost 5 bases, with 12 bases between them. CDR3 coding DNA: TGTGCCAGCAGTTTAGTGGCCGGCTCGAATGAAAAACTGTTTTTT. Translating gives CASSLVAGSNEKLFF. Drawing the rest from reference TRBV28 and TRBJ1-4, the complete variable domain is DVKVTQSSRYLVKRTGEKVFLECVQDMDHENMFWYRQDPGLGLRLIYFSYDVKMKEKGDIPEGYSVSREKKERFSLILESASTNQTSMYLCASSLVAGSNEKLFFGSGTQLSVL.

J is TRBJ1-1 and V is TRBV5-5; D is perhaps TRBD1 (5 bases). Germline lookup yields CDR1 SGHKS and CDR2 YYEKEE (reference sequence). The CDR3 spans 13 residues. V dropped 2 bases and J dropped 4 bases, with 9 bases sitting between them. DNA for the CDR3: TGTGCCAGCAGCTTTTGGAGGGGCACTGAAGCTTTCTTT. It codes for CASSFWRGTEAFF.

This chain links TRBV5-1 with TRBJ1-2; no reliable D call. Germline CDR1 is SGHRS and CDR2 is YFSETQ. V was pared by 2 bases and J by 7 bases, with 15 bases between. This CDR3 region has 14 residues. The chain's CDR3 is CASSLTPVKGGYTF. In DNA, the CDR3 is TGCGCCAGCAGCTTAACTCCGGTTAAGGGTGGCTACACCTTC.

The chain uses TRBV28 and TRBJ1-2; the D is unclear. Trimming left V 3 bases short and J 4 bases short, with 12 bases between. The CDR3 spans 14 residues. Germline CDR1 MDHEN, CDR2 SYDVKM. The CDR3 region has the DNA TGTGCCAGCAGTTTCGTGGGCAGTAGCTATGGCTACACCTTC. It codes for CASSFVGSSYGYTF.

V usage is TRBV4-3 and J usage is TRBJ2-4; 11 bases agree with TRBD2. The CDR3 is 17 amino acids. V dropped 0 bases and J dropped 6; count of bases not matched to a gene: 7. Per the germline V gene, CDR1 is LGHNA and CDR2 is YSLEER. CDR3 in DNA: TGCGCCAGCAGCCAAGATAGGCGACTAGCGGGAATAAACATTCAGTACTTC. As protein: CASSQDRRLAGINIQYF.